This is a list of T cell receptor beta chains from one sample in a study of T-cell reconstitution after alpha-beta-depleted transplantation in children. One entry per CDR3 protein, called by TCRdb with MiXCR from the PCR reads. The sample lists fewer than 400,000 distinct CDR3 sequences, roughly 21% occurring once. Material: PBMCs from the stem cell graft donor, obtained from the stem cell graft. These receptors were collected from a human donor who donated a stem cell graft to a child with acute myeloid leukemia. CDR3s include the opening cysteine and the closing phenylalanine or tryptophan. The D gene is left open where the match is weak. Not all rows give a size; the values are once, few, many and, for expanded clones, a class.

d_gene | abundance | j_gene | v_gene | CDR3aa | CDR3nt
. | . | TRBJ1-3 | TRBV12-3/TRBV12-4 | CASSLRRGGNTIYF | TGTGCCAGCAGTTTGCGAAGAGGTGGAAACACCATATATTTT
TRBD1 | once | TRBJ2-5 | TRBV11-2 | CASSSGTGGGHWETQYF | TGTGCCAGCAGCTCCGGGACAGGCGGAGGACACTGGGAGACCCAGTACTTC
. | . | TRBJ1-4 | TRBV28 | CASSTLLDGGPEKLFF | TGTGCCAGCAGTACTCTCCTGGACGGCGGACCTGAAAAACTGTTTTTT
. | few | TRBJ2-2 | TRBV7-3 | CASSFLSNTGELFF | TGTGCCAGCAGCTTCCTTAGTAACACCGGGGAGCTGTTTTTT
. | many | TRBJ2-5 | TRBV12-3/TRBV12-4 | CASRQAGVRETQYF | TGTGCCAGCAGACAAGCAGGTGTTAGGGAGACCCAGTACTTC
TRBD2 | few | TRBJ2-1 | TRBV20-1 | CSASRLAGGVDEQFF | TGCAGTGCTAGCCGTTTAGCGGGAGGCGTCGATGAGCAGTTCTTC
. | few | TRBJ2-1 | TRBV28 | CASSFPRTSYEQFF | TGTGCCAGCAGTTTCCCCCGCACTTCCTATGAGCAGTTCTTC
. | . | TRBJ1-1 | TRBV5-6 | CASSRLSLGAEAFF | TGTGCCAGCAGCCGACTTTCCCTCGGGGCTGAAGCTTTCTTT
. | few | TRBJ1-1 | TRBV12-3/TRBV12-4 | CASSLPTRAVEAFF | TGTGCCAGCAGTCTTCCCACTCGGGCCGTCGAAGCTTTCTTT
. | many | TRBJ1-2 | TRBV20-1 | CSARVRDYGYTF | TGCAGTGCTAGGGTCCGGGACTATGGCTACACCTTC
. | . | TRBJ2-1 | TRBV7-6 | CASRQDNEQFF | TGTGCCAGCAGGCAGGACAATGAGCAGTTCTTC
. | . | TRBJ1-1 | TRBV7-9 | CASSLGSRSRDTEAFF | TGTGCCAGCAGCTTAGGATCTAGGAGCCGGGACACTGAAGCTTTCTTT
TRBD2 | . | TRBJ2-1 | TRBV24-1 | CATGVTSGRGNEQFF | TGTGCCACCGGCGTGACTAGCGGGAGGGGCAATGAGCAGTTCTTC
TRBD1 | many | TRBJ2-7 | TRBV12-3/TRBV12-4 | CASSFQGARYEQYF | TGTGCCAGCAGTTTTCAGGGGGCGCGCTACGAGCAGTACTTC
TRBD2 | . | TRBJ2-7 | TRBV6-5 | CASSHGRGLAEFYEQYF | TGTGCCAGCAGTCACGGGAGGGGACTAGCGGAGTTCTACGAGCAGTACTTC
. | . | TRBJ2-1 | TRBV24-1 | CATSGYNRADEQFF | TGTGCCACCAGTGGCTACAATCGTGCGGATGAGCAGTTCTTC
. | many | TRBJ2-5 | TRBV20-1 | CSARSWGPSGNQETQYF | TGCAGTGCTAGAAGTTGGGGGCCTAGCGGCAACCAAGAGACCCAGTACTTC
. | . | TRBJ2-1 | TRBV25-1 | CASSEYESSEQFF | TGTGCCAGCAGTGAATATGAGAGCAGTGAGCAGTTCTTC
. | . | TRBJ2-1 | TRBV7-9 | CADSRQENNEQFF | TGTGCAGATTCGCGCCAGGAGAACAATGAGCAGTTCTTC
TRBD1 | . | TRBJ2-3 | TRBV2 | CASIAGTGYSDTQYF | TGTGCCAGCATTGCGGGGACAGGGTATTCAGATACGCAGTATTTT
TRBD2 | . | TRBJ2-1 | TRBV6-2/TRBV6-3 | CASSLKLAGGNNAYNEQFF | TGTGCCAGCAGTTTGAAACTAGCGGGAGGTAATAACGCCTACAATGAGCAGTTCTTC
TRBD2 | . | TRBJ2-7 | TRBV20-1 | CSARDIRMGGEQYF | TGCAGTGCTAGAGATATACGAATGGGGGGGGAGCAGTACTTC
. | few | TRBJ2-3 | TRBV20-1 | CSARRKVGFPSTDTQYF | TGCAGTGCTAGGCGGAAAGTAGGCTTTCCATCCACAGATACGCAGTATTTT
TRBD1 | once | TRBJ2-1 | TRBV4-1 | CASSPRDSPNEQFF | TGCGCCAGCAGCCCTCGGGACAGCCCCAATGAGCAGTTCTTC
. | many | TRBJ2-7 | TRBV25-1 | CASSESGPYEQYF | TGTGCCAGCAGTGAAAGTGGTCCCTACGAGCAGTACTTC
TRBD2 | . | TRBJ2-3 | TRBV20-1 | CSARTSGRGSTDTQYF | TGCAGTGCCAGGACTAGCGGGAGAGGAAGTACAGATACGCAGTATTTT
. | . | TRBJ1-1 | TRBV20-1 | CRAAGEVTEAFF | TGCAGGGCCGCGGGGGAGGTTACTGAAGCTTTCTTT
. | many | TRBJ2-3 | TRBV29-1 | CSVRRDATDTQYF | TGCAGCGTGAGAAGGGACGCGACAGATACGCAGTATTTT
TRBD2 | . | TRBJ2-3 | TRBV7-3 | CASSTAGWMDTQYF | TGTGCCAGCAGCACAGCGGGATGGATGGATACGCAGTATTTT
TRBD2 | many | TRBJ2-3 | TRBV20-1 | CSARVWLAGTDTQYF | TGCAGTGCTAGAGTATGGCTAGCGGGCACAGATACGCAGTATTTT
. | . | TRBJ2-7 | TRBV3-1 | CASSHQATGLLSEQYF | TGTGCCAGCAGCCATCAAGCTACAGGGCTTCTGAGCGAGCAGTACTTC
TRBD1 | few | TRBJ2-1 | TRBV18 | CASSPDRATREQFF | TGTGCCAGCTCACCTGACAGGGCTACAAGGGAGCAGTTCTTC
TRBD2 | . | TRBJ2-2 | TRBV12-3/TRBV12-4 | CASSFLGGKNTGELFF | TGTGCCAGCAGTTTTTTGGGGGGGAAGAACACCGGGGAGCTGTTTTTT
. | many | TRBJ2-3 | TRBV12-3/TRBV12-4 | CASSLGLSTDTQYF | TGTGCCAGCAGCCTGGGACTGAGCACAGATACGCAGTATTTT
TRBD1 | few | TRBJ1-1 | TRBV11-2 | CASSPGGTHPNTEAFF | TGTGCCAGCAGCCCAGGGGGGACGCATCCGAACACTGAAGCTTTCTTT